This TCR beta chain was identified during a study of CD8+CD57+ T cells in acquired aplastic anemia. Study at large: On average, sorted CD4+ and CD8+ cells gave around 3.3 ug of DNA. Healthy donors had, on average, about 10.8 million reads for their CD4+ cells.

Overall study findings and caveats: Researchers report that about 28 CD8+ CDR3 sequences appeared in both patients and controls.

As to this clonotype: The antigen is undetermined.

Genomic DNA served as template for TCR beta VDJ and CDR3 profiling. One entry per CDR3 protein, called by TCRdb with MiXCR from the reads. The table has about 220,000 distinct CDR3 sequences, about 37% seen once. The CDR3 contains 15 residues. Looked up from germline, CDR1 is KGHSH and CDR2 is LQKENI. The V gene lost 3 bases and the J gene lost 4 bases, with 15 bases spanning the gap. The sequenced material came from sorted CD4+, CD8+, or CD8+CD57+ T cells (not recorded which) from PBMCs. This chain connects TRBV18 to TRBJ1-2; D unclear. This sequence was found in a human donor in good health, serving as a control. The DNA of the CDR3 is TGTGCCAGCTCACCCCCGGGATTTGGTCTCTATGGCTACACCTTC. Translating it yields CASSPPGFGLYGYTF.